These 9 T cell receptor beta chains originate from one sample sequenced in a study of early T cells in non-severe SARS-CoV-2 infection. One entry per CDR3 protein results from TCRdb running MiXCR on the 5' RACE reads. The table records roughly 75,000 distinct CDR3 sequences, over 9% of them present only once. The sample was whole blood. These receptors all come from an adult who was a healthcare worker with PCR-confirmed SARS-CoV-2 infection or an uninfected control (not recorded which).

This clonotype was counted only a few times. The V and J genes are TRBV11-2 and TRBJ2-1; TRBD2 agrees at 10 bases. V dropped 6 bases and J dropped 7; count of bases not matched to a gene: 6. This CDR3 spans 14 amino acids. Looked up from germline, CDR1 is SGHAT and CDR2 is FQNNGV. The CDR3 coding sequence is TGTGCCAGCAGACACAGCGGGGGGGCGAATGAGCAGTTCTTC. Residues: CASRHSGGANEQFF.

This clonotype was seen ten or more times. V is TRBV20-1 and J is TRBJ1-1; unclear D gene. The CDR3 covers 14 residues. Germline CDR1 and CDR2: DFQATT and SNEGSKA (reference sequence). Deletions cut 3 bases from V and 1 base from J, with 12 bases between. The CDR3 sequence: CSASGAGSNTEAFF. In DNA, the CDR3 is TGCAGTGCTAGTGGTGCGGGGTCGAACACTGAAGCTTTCTTT.

In its sample, this clonotype was seen many times. This chain uses TRBV11-2 with TRBJ2-7; the D is unclear. V was pared by 0 bases and J by 5 bases, with 5 bases between. Germline CDR1 SGHAT, CDR2 FQNNGV. This CDR3 contains 12 residues. The CDR3 sequence: CASSLDRDEQYF. The CDR3, as DNA: TGTGCCAGCAGCTTAGATAGGGACGAGCAGTACTTC.

This clonotype was found a few times. The rearrangement uses TRBV14 and TRBJ1-3; D gene ambiguous. V lost 4 bases, J lost 4 bases, and 5 bases lay in between. CDR1 is SGHDN and CDR2 is FVKESK in the germline V gene. The CDR3 contains 12 residues. CDR3 amino acids: CASSPTGNTIYF. In nucleotides, the CDR3 is TGTGCCAGCAGCCCAACGGGAAACACCATATATTTT.

This clonotype was counted only a few times. The chain joins TRBV10-3 to TRBJ2-7; TRBD1 matches 9 bases. Germline CDR1 ENHRY, CDR2 SYGVKD. This CDR3 has 15 amino acids. After removal of 3 bases from V and 4 bases from J, the junction contained 7 bases not matched to a gene. DNA of the CDR3: TGTGCCATCAGTGAATTGGACAGGGGATTATACGAGCAGTACTTC. Protein: CAISELDRGLYEQYF.

This clonotype has just a few counts. The V and J genes are TRBV5-5 and TRBJ2-5; D remains ambiguous. Trimming removed 0 bases at V and 5 bases at J, with 14 bases between. CDR3 size: 15 residues. Germline values: CDR1 SGHKS, CDR2 YYEKEE (reference sequence). DNA of the CDR3: TGTGCCAGCAGCTTGGGTTCTGCAGTCGTTGAGACCCAGTACTTC. Its protein is CASSLGSAVVETQYF.

Only a few counts were recorded for this clonotype. V is TRBV12-3 or TRBV12-4 and J is TRBJ1-1; maybe TRBD1 (5 bases). CDR3 length: 14 amino acids. V dropped 7 bases and J dropped 0 bases, with 12 bases sitting between them. CDR3 in DNA: TGTGCCAGCATCCAGGACACCATGAACACTGAAGCTTTCTTT. It translates to CASIQDTMNTEAFF.

In this sample, this clonotype turned up many times. The rearrangement uses TRBV21-1 and TRBJ1-1; the table assigns TRBD1, which was not confirmed against the DNA. TRBV21-1 is assigned pseudogene status. The CDR3 is 17 residues long. CDR3 sequence (DNA): TGTGCCAGCAGCAAAGTCGGAAACAGGGGGCCTGACACTGAAGCTTTCTTT. This codes for CASSKVGNRGPDTEAFF.

The V and J genes are TRBV7-9 and TRBJ2-3; D gene unclear. The CDR3 totals 12 residues. V lost 5 bases, J lost 4 bases, and 7 bases lay in between. Germline V gives CDR1 SEHNR, CDR2 FQNEAQ (reference sequence). The CDR3 DNA reads as TGTGCCAGCAGCCCCCGCCCAGATACGCAGTATTTT. As protein: CASSPRPDTQYF.